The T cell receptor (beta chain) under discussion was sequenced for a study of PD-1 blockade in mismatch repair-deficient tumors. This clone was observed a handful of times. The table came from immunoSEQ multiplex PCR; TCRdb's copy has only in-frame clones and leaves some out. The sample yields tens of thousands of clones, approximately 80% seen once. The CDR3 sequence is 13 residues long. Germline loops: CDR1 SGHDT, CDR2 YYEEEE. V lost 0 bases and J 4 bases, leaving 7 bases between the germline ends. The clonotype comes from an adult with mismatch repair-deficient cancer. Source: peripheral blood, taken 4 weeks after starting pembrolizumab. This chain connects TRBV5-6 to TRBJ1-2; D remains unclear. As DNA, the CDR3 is TGTGCCAGCAGCTTGGGTGGTTTCTATGGCTACACCTTC. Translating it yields CASSLGGFYGYTF.